The 3 T cell receptor beta chains reported below all come from one sample, sequenced in a study of technical replicates of blood from a handful of donors. This table comes from immunoSEQ multiplex PCR, and its TCRdb copy is limited to in-frame clones, with some not included. The repertoire holds tens of thousands of clones, about 90% seen once, with approximately 0.4% in the top ten. Sequencing used T cells isolated from PBMCs. These receptor sequences come from a human donor in good health.

Only one count was recorded for this clone. The chain joins TRBV30 to TRBJ2-7; 9 bases match TRBD1. The germline V gene encodes CDR1 GTSNPN and CDR2 SVGIG (reference sequence). The CDR3 loop spans 13 amino acids. The J segment lost 5 bases and the V segment lost 1 base, leaving 3 bases of the junction unmatched. The CDR3 protein is CAWSGGQGDEQYF. DNA of the CDR3: TGTGCCTGGAGTGGGGGACAGGGTGACGAGCAGTACTTC.

This sequence joins TRBV7-2 and TRBJ1-1, with D unresolved. This CDR3 has 15 amino acids. V was clipped by 1 base and J by 5 bases, with 14 bases between them. Per germline, CDR1 SGHTA and CDR2 FQGNSA. The CDR3 DNA follows: TGTGCCAGCAGCTTAGACGTCTCCTACGATACTGAAGCTTTCTTT. Protein: CASSLDVSYDTEAFF.

J is TRBJ2-1 and V is TRBV19; 13 nucleotides agree with TRBD2. The CDR3 covers 16 residues. With V trimmed by 5 bases and J by 6 bases, 7 bases remained unmatched. Germline-derived CDR1 and CDR2 are LNHDA and SQIVND (reference sequence). The DNA of the CDR3 is TGTGCCAGTAGTCCCCGACTAGCGGGAGGCATCAATGAGCAGTTCTTC. It translates to CASSPRLAGGINEQFF.